Following are 7 T cell receptor beta chains from one sample sequenced in a study of blood T cell repertoires in COVID-19. Here immunoSEQ multiplex PCR was the method, and the copy in TCRdb shows in-frame clones only, minus some. The repertoire holds approximately 190,000 clones, with 70% to 90% as singletons. Sequencing was carried out using peripheral blood. The receptor set was obtained from a man older than 75 with acute or convalescent COVID-19.

This sequence joins TRBV5-1 and TRBJ2-1; D is perhaps TRBD2 (6 bases). V was cut by 1 base and J by 7 bases, with 12 bases left in between. Germline loops: CDR1 SGHRS, CDR2 YFSETQ. CDR3 size: 14 residues. The CDR3 is CASSLLGLPNEQFF. Here the CDR3 DNA reads TGCGCCAGCAGCTTGTTGGGACTCCCTAATGAGCAGTTCTTC. Complete variable domain (other parts from reference TRBV5-1 and TRBJ2-1): KAGVTQTPRYLIKTRGQQVTLSCSPISGHRSVSWYQQTPGQGLQFLFEYFSETQRNKGNFPGRFSGRQFSNSRSEMNVSTLELGDSALYLCASSLLGLPNEQFFGPGTRLTVL.

The chain recombines TRBV10-3 with TRBJ2-1, with TRBD1 identical over 9 bases. The junction had 12 bases not matched to a gene; V was cut back by 1 base and J by 2 bases. The CDR3 contains 19 residues. Germline CDR1 is ENHRY and CDR2 is SYGVKD. The CDR3 bases are TGTGCCATCAGTGAGTTGGGTTCTCCGAGACAGGGGGCCTACAATGAGCAGTTCTTC. Its translation is CAISELGSPRQGAYNEQFF.

The chain carries TRBV10-3 and TRBJ1-5; the D gene is possibly TRBD1 (5 bases). The CDR3 runs to 15 residues. V was trimmed by 4 bases and J by 5 bases, leaving 15 bases between them. Germline V CDR1 and CDR2: ENHRY, SYGVKD. The CDR3 bases are TGTGCCATCAGTGCAGCCGGGACTACCGATCAGCCCCAGCATTTT. This gives the protein CAISAAGTTDQPQHF.

The chain combines TRBV19 with TRBJ1-2; 9 bases match TRBD1. The CDR3 loop spans 16 amino acids. J lost 7 bases, V lost 6 bases, and 15 bases had no gene match. Germline V gene sequence: CDR1 LNHDA, CDR2 SQIVND (reference sequence). CDR3 sequence (DNA): TGTGCCAGTAGAGACCTCCCGGGACAGGGCGCGATTGGCTACACCTTC. Translating it yields CASRDLPGQGAIGYTF.

CDR3 region: CASSYNSFPTDTQYF. The CDR3 bases are TGTGCCAGCAGCTACAATAGCTTTCCCACAGATACGCAGTATTTT. J is TRBJ2-3 and V is TRBV11-3; D is unclear. Trimming removed 4 bases from V and 2 bases from J, with 13 bases in between. Germline assignment: CDR1 SGHNT and CDR2 YENEEA. The CDR3 consists of 15 residues.

This clone was observed once. Other DNA sequences in the same sample also yield this CDR3. The J gene is TRBJ2-7, the V gene TRBV27; D unclear. V lost 4 bases and J 1 base, leaving 2 bases between the germline ends. Germline V gene data show CDR1 as MNHEY and CDR2 as SMNVEV (reference sequence). This CDR3 contains 11 residues. The chain's CDR3 is CASSSSYEQYF. Here the CDR3 DNA reads TGTGCCAGCAGTTCATCCTACGAGCAGTACTTC.

The V and J genes are TRBV13 and TRBJ2-1, with 11 bases fitting TRBD2. CDR1 is PRHDT and CDR2 is FYEKMQ in the germline V gene (reference sequence). V was pared by 1 base and J by 5 bases, with 4 bases of the junction left unmatched. The CDR3 has 16 amino acids. CDR3 in amino acids: CASSLDIAGGNNEQFF. CDR3 coding DNA: TGTGCCAGCAGCTTAGACATAGCGGGGGGGAACAATGAGCAGTTCTTC.